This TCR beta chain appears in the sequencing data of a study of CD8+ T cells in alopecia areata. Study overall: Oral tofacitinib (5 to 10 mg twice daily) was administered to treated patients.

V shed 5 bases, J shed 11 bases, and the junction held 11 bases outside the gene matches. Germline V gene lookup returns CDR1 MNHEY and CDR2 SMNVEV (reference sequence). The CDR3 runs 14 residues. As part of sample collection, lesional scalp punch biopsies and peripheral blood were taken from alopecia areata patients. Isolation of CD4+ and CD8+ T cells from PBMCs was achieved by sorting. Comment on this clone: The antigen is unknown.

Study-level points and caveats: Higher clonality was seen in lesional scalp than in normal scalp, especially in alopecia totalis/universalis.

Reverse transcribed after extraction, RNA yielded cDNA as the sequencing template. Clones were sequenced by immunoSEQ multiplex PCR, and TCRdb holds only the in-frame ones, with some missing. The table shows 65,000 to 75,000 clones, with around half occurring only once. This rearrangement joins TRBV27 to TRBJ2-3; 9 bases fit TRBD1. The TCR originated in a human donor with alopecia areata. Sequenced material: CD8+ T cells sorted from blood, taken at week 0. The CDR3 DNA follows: TGTGCCAGCAGTCCACGACGGACAGGGGAAATGCAGTATTTT. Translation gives CASSPRRTGEMQYF.